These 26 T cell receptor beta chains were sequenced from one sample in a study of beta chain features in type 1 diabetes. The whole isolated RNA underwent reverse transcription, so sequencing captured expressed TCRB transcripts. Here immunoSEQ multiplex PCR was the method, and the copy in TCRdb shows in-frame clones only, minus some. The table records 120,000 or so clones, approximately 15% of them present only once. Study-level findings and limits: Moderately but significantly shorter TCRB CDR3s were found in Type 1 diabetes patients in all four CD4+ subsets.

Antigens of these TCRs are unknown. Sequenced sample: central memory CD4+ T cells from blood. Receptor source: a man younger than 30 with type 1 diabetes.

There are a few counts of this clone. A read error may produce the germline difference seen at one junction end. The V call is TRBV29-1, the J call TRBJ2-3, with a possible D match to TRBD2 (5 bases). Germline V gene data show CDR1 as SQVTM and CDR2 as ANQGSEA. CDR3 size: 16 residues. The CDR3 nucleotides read TGCAGCGATGAAATACTCGCGGGCCTTAGCACAGATACGCAGTATTTT. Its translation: CSDEILAGLSTDTQYF.

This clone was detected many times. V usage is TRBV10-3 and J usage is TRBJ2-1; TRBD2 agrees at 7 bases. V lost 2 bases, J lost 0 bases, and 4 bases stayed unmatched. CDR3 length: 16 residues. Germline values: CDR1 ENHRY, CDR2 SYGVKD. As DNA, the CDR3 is TGTGCCATCAGTGAGAGCGGGATGAGCTCCTACAATGAGCAGTTCTTC. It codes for CAISESGMSSYNEQFF.

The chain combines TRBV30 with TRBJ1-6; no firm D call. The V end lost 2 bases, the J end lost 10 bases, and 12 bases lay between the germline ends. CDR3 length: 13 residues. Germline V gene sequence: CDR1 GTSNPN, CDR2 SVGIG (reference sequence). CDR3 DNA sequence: TGTGCCTGGAGTCCTCGGGGAAGCTCACCCCTCCACTTT. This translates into CAWSPRGSSPLHF.

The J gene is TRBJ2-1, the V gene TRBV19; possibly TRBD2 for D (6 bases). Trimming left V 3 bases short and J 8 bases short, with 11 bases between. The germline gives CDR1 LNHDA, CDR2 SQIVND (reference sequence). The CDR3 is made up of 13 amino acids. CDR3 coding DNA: TGTGCCAGTAGTATCAGCGGGTTTCATGAGCAGTTCTTC. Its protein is CASSISGFHEQFF.

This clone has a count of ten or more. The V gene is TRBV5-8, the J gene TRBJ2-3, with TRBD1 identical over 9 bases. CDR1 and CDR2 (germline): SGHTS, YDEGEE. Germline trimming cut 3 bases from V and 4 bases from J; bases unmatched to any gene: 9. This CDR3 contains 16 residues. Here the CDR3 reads CASSYIQGAGADTQYF. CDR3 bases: TGTGCCAGCAGCTATATACAGGGGGCGGGCGCAGATACGCAGTATTTT.

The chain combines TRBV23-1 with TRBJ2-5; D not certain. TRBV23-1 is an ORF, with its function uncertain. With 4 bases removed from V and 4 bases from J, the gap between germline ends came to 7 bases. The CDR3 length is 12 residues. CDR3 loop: CASSRWGETQYF. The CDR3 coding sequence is TGCGCCAGCAGTCGCTGGGGAGAGACCCAGTACTTC.

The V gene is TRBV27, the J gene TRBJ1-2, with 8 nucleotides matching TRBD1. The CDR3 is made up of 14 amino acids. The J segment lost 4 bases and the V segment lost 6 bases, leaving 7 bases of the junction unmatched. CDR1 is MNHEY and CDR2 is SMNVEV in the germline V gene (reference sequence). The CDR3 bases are TGTGCCAGCAGCGAGGACAGGGCCTTCTATGGCTACACCTTC. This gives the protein CASSEDRAFYGYTF.

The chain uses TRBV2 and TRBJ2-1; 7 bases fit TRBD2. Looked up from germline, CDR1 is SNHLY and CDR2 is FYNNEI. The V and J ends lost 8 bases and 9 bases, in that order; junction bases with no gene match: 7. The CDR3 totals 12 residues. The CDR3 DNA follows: TGTGCCAGCGGGAGGGGCGCGGGTGAGCAGTTCTTC. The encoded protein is CASGRGAGEQFF.

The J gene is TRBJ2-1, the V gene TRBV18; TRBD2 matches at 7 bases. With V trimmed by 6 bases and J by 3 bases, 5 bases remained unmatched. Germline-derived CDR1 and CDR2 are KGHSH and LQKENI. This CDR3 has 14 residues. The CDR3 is CASSGGTIYNEQFF. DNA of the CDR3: TGTGCCAGCTCCGGAGGGACTATCTACAATGAGCAGTTCTTC.

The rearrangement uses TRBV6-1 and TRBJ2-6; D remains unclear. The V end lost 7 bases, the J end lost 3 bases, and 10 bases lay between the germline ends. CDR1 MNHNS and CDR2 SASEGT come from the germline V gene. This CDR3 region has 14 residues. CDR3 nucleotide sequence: TGTGCCAGCAACGGCCCATTTGGGGCCAACGTCCTGACTTTC. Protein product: CASNGPFGANVLTF.

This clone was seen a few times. The chain's CDR3 is CASSAVEVGQPQHF. The CDR3, as DNA: TGTGCCAGCAGCGCGGTCGAGGTTGGGCAGCCCCAGCATTTT. V gene TRBV28 combines with J gene TRBJ1-5; D not resolved. Germline CDR1 is MDHEN and CDR2 is SYDVKM. V was clipped by 6 bases and J by 7 bases, with 16 bases between them. The CDR3 loop spans 14 amino acids.

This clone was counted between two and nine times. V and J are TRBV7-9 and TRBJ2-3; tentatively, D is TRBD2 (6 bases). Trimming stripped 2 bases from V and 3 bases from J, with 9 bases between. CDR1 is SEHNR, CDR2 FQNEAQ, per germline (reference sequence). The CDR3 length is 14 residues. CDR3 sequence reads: CASSLRSGTDTQYF. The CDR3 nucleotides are TGTGCCAGCAGCTTACGGAGCGGGACAGATACGCAGTATTTT.

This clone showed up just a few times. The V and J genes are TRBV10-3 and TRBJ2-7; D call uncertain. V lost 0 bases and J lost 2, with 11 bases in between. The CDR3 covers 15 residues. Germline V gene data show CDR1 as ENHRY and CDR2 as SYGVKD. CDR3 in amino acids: CAISESGDFTYEQYF. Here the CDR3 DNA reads TGTGCCATCAGTGAGTCTGGGGATTTCACCTACGAGCAGTACTTC.

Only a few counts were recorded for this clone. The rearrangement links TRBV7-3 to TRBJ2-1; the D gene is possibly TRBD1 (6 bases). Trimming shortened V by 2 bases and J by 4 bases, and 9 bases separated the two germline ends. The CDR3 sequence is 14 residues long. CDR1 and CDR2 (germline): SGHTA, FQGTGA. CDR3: CASSLGGQYNEQFF. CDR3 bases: TGTGCCAGCAGCTTAGGGGGACAATACAATGAGCAGTTCTTC.

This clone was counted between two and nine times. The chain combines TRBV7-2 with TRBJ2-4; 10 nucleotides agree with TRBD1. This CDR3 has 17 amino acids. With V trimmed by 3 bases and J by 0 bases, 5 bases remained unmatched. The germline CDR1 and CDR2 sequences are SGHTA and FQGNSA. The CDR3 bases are TGTGCCAGCAGCTTCGGACAGGGGGGGCTAGCCAAAAACATTCAGTACTTC. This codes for CASSFGQGGLAKNIQYF.

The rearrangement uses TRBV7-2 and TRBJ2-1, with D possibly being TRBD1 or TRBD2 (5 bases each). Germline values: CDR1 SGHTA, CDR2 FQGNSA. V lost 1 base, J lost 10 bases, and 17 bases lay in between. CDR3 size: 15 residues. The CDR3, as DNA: TGTGCCAGCAGCTTAGATAGCCCCCGAGGGGTGGAGCAGTTCTTC. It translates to CASSLDSPRGVEQFF.

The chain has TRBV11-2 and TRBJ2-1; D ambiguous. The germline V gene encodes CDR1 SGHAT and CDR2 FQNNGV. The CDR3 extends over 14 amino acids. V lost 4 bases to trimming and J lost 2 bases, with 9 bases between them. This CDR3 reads CASSSLRTYNEQFF. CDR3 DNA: TGTGCCAGCAGCTCCCTTCGGACCTACAATGAGCAGTTCTTC.

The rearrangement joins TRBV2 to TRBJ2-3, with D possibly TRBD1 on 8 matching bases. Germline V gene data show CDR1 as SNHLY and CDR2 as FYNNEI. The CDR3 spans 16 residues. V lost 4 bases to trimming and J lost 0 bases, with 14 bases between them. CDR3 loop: CASSVQGGTSTDTQYF. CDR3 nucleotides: TGTGCCAGCAGTGTACAGGGGGGGACTAGCACAGATACGCAGTATTTT.

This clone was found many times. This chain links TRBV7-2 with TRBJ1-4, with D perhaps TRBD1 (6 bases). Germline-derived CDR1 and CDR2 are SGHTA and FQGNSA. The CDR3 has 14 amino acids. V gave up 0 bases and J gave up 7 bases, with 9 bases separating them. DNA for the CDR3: TGTGCCAGCAGCTTAGCGGGGGCTGGTGAAAAACTGTTTTTT. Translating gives CASSLAGAGEKLFF.

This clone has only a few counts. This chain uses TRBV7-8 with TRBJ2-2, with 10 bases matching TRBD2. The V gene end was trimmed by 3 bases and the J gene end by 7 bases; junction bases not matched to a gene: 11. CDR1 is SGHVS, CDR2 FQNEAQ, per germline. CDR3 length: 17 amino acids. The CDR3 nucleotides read TGTGCCAGCAGCTTTGTAGCGGGGGGCGCAGGGGGCGGGGAGCTGTTTTTT. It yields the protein CASSFVAGGAGGGELFF.

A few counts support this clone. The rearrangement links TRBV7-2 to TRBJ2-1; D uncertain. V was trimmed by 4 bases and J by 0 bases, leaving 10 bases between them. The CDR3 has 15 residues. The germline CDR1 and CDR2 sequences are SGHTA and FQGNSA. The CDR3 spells CASSSQRSSYNEQFF. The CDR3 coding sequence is TGTGCCAGCAGCTCCCAACGGAGCTCCTACAATGAGCAGTTCTTC.

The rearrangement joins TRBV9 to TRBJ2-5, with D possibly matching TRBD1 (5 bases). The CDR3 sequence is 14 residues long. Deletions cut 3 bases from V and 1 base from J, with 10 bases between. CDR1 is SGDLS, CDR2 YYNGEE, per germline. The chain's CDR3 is CASSADSVQETQYF. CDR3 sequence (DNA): TGTGCCAGCAGCGCCGACAGTGTCCAAGAGACCCAGTACTTC.

DNA for the CDR3: TGTGCCAGCAGCCCGCCCCCTGTAAGGGAGCAGTTCTTC. Translating it yields CASSPPPVREQFF. This sequence joins TRBV7-2 and TRBJ2-1; D is uncertain. The V and J ends lost 5 bases and 10 bases respectively, with 15 bases between them. Germline V gene sequence: CDR1 SGHTA, CDR2 FQGNSA. This CDR3 contains 13 residues.

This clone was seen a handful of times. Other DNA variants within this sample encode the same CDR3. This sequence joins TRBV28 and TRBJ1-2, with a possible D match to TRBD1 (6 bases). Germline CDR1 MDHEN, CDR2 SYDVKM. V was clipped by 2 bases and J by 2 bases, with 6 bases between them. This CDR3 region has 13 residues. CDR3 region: CASSLGQNYGYTF. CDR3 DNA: TGTGCCAGCAGTTTAGGACAGAACTATGGCTACACCTTC.

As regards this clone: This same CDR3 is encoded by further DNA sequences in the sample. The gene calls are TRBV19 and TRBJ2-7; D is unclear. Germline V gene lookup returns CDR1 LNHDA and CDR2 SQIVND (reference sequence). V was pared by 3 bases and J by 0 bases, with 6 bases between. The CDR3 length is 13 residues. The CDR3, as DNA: TGTGCCAGTAGTATTGGGGACTCCTACGAGCAGTACTTC. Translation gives CASSIGDSYEQYF.

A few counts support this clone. The CDR3 bases are TGTGCCAGCAGCCCACAGACGGCAGGGGGCGCGTATGGCTACACCTTC. This sequence encodes CASSPQTAGGAYGYTF. The chain couples TRBV7-2 to TRBJ1-2; TRBD1 matches 8 bases. The trim removed 5 bases at V and 5 bases at J, leaving 13 bases unmatched. Germline loops: CDR1 SGHTA, CDR2 FQGNSA. This CDR3 is built from 16 residues.